This T cell receptor beta chain is from a study of cytomegalovirus exposure and HLA in healthy donors. PCR used 60 Vbeta primers and 13 Jbeta primers. The table came from immunoSEQ multiplex PCR; TCRdb's copy has only in-frame clones and leaves some out. The table has about 190,000 clones, around four fifths seen once; the top ten hold about 1%. Looked up from germline, CDR1 is LNHDA and CDR2 is SQIVND (reference sequence). V trimming: 1 base; J trimming: 2 bases; junction bases outside the gene matches: 6. This CDR3 spans 17 amino acids. Sequences were obtained from PBMCs. The chain carries TRBV19 and TRBJ2-1; TRBD1 aligns across 9 bases. The source is a middle-aged woman in good health and CMV-seronegative. CDR3 sequence reads: CASSIVPNRGPYNEQFF. The CDR3 nucleotides are TGTGCCAGTAGTATAGTCCCTAACAGGGGGCCCTACAATGAGCAGTTCTTC.